Each of the 8 T cell receptor beta chains below was sequenced from the same sample in a study of blood T cell repertoires in COVID-19. The repertoire was sequenced with immunoSEQ multiplex PCR; TCRdb's copy has only in-frame clones and lacks some. The sample includes about 74,000 clones, 80% to 90% of them seen just once. The sequencing input was peripheral blood. These receptors all come from an elderly woman with active or convalescent COVID-19.

This clone has a handful of counts. V is TRBV28 and J is TRBJ2-6, with TRBD1 as a possible D gene (6 bases). V shed 2 bases and J shed 1 base, with 6 bases lying between them. Germline V gene data show CDR1 as MDHEN and CDR2 as SYDVKM. The CDR3 spans 15 residues. In DNA, the CDR3 is TGTGCCAGCAGTTTAGGGACATCTGGGGCCAACGTCCTGACTTTC. It is translated as CASSLGTSGANVLTF.

V is TRBV24-1 and J is TRBJ1-5, with D perhaps matching TRBD1 (5 bases). CDR1 is KGHDR, CDR2 SFDVKD, per germline. CDR3 size: 14 residues. Trimming cost V 4 bases and J 6 bases, with 12 bases left between them. The CDR3 DNA reads TGTGCCACCAGTGACCGGAGGGGCATTCAGCCCCAGCATTTT. Residues: CATSDRRGIQPQHF.

V is TRBV30 and J is TRBJ1-4, with 7 bases matching TRBD1. The CDR3 runs to 13 residues. V was clipped by 5 bases and J by 8 bases; unmatched bases: 8. Germline CDR1 reads GTSNPN; CDR2 reads SVGIG (reference sequence). The CDR3 sequence: CAWGDRPGEKLFF. CDR3 nucleotide sequence: TGTGCCTGGGGGGACAGACCCGGAGAAAAACTGTTTTTT.

V usage is TRBV11-3 and J usage is TRBJ2-5; TRBD1 is a possible D gene (5 bases). The CDR3 contains 12 residues. Trimming shortened V by 2 bases and J by 4 bases, and 5 bases separated the two germline ends. The germline CDR1 and CDR2 sequences are SGHNT and YENEEA. The CDR3 nucleotides read TGTGCCAGCAGCTTAAGGGGAGAGACCCAGTACTTC. It translates to CASSLRGETQYF.

The rearrangement joins TRBV6-1 to TRBJ2-3, with 11 bases that match TRBD1. Per the germline V gene, CDR1 is MNHNS and CDR2 is SASEGT. V shed 4 bases and J 5 bases; nucleotides not matched to a gene: 8. This CDR3 is built from 16 residues. CDR3 amino acids: CASSAARGQGVDTQYF. The CDR3 DNA reads as TGTGCCAGCAGTGCTGCCCGGGGACAGGGGGTAGATACGCAGTATTTT.

This rearrangement joins TRBV7-2 to TRBJ1-3; TRBD1 might be the D (5 bases). The CDR3 contains 14 residues. The V gene's germline CDR1 is SGHTA and CDR2 FQGNSA. Trimming removed 1 base from V and 1 base from J, with 5 bases in between. The chain's CDR3 is CASSLGQSGNTIYF. The CDR3 region has the DNA TGTGCCAGCAGCTTAGGACAGTCTGGAAACACCATATATTTT. The whole variable domain, filled in from reference TRBV7-2 and TRBJ1-3, reads GAGVSQSPSNKVTEKGKDVELRCDPISGHTALYWYRQSLGQGLEFLIYFQGNSAPDKSGLPSDRFSAERTGGSVSTLTIQRTQQEDSAVYLCASSLGQSGNTIYFGEGSWLTVV.

There are a few counts of this clone. The chain carries TRBV7-9 and TRBJ1-2, with TRBD1 identical over 9 bases. The junction had 17 bases not matched to a gene; V was cut back by 5 bases and J by 1 base. There are 19 residues in the CDR3. Germline lookup yields CDR1 SEHNR and CDR2 FQNEAQ (reference sequence). CDR3 sequence reads: CASSPVAGDRAIFNYGYTF. CDR3 DNA sequence: TGTGCCAGCAGCCCCGTCGCGGGGGACAGGGCGATCTTTAACTATGGCTACACCTTC.

The rearrangement joins TRBV10-3 to TRBJ1-1; 8 nucleotides agree with TRBD1. This CDR3 spans 13 amino acids. Unmatched junction bases numbered 4, after V lost 10 bases and J lost 0 bases. Germline CDR1 ENHRY, CDR2 SYGVKD. This chain's CDR3 is CATRTGLNTEAFF. CDR3 coding DNA: TGTGCCACCAGGACAGGGCTGAACACTGAAGCTTTCTTT.